The rows below give T cell receptor beta chains drawn from one sample of a study of cytomegalovirus exposure and HLA in healthy donors. Generated by immunoSEQ multiplex PCR, the TCRdb table keeps only in-frame clones and is missing some. The sample has around 180,000 clones; approximately 78% are singletons. The source material was PBMCs. Receptors were obtained from a woman aged 45-59 years in good health and CMV-seropositive. Each CDR3 is given with its conserved first and last residue. A D gene is named only where the DNA matches it firmly. Some rows have no size entry. The others give once, few or many, or a class for an expanded clone.

cdr3_aa: CASSERAGGRMGTDTQYF
cdr3_nt: TGTGCCAGCAGTGAACGAGCGGGGGGACGGATGGGGACAGATACGCAGTATTTT
clone_size: NA
j_call: TRBJ2-3
d_call: TRBD2
v_call: TRBV2

cdr3_aa: CASGLDPGQGPQTLSYEQYF
cdr3_nt: TGTGCTAGTGGTTTGGACCCGGGACAGGGGCCGCAAACTCTCTCCTACGAGCAGTACTTC
clone_size: many
j_call: TRBJ2-7
d_call: TRBD1
v_call: TRBV12-5

cdr3_aa: CAWSSDFPSSYEQYF
cdr3_nt: TGTGCCTGGAGCTCGGACTTCCCGAGCTCCTACGAGCAGTACTTC
clone_size: NA
j_call: TRBJ2-7
d_call: NA
v_call: TRBV30

cdr3_aa: CASSSTGRQETQYF
cdr3_nt: TGTGCCAGCAGCTCAACAGGGCGTCAAGAGACCCAGTACTTC
clone_size: NA
j_call: TRBJ2-5
d_call: NA
v_call: TRBV7-8

cdr3_aa: CASSYRVNQPQHF
cdr3_nt: TGTGCCAGCAGCTACAGGGTCAATCAGCCCCAGCATTTT
clone_size: NA
j_call: TRBJ1-5
d_call: NA
v_call: TRBV7-2

cdr3_aa: CAWSVGGWSGQGAEKLFF
cdr3_nt: TGTGCCTGGAGTGTAGGGGGATGGTCGGGACAGGGGGCAGAAAAACTGTTTTTT
clone_size: NA
j_call: TRBJ1-4
d_call: TRBD1
v_call: TRBV30

cdr3_aa: CASSRDYYTDTQYF
cdr3_nt: TGTGCCAGCAGTCGGGACTATTACACAGATACGCAGTATTTT
clone_size: once
j_call: TRBJ2-3
d_call: TRBD2
v_call: TRBV27

cdr3_aa: CASSYNAGGSTDTQYF
cdr3_nt: TGTGCCAGCAGTTATAACGCGGGGGGTAGCACAGATACGCAGTATTTT
clone_size: once
j_call: TRBJ2-3
d_call: TRBD2
v_call: TRBV6-9

cdr3_aa: CSSSLGGIGNTIYF
cdr3_nt: TGTTCCAGCAGCTTGGGAGGGATTGGAAACACCATATATTTT
clone_size: once
j_call: TRBJ1-3
d_call: NA
v_call: TRBV7-9

cdr3_aa: CASSPWTGTGEETQYF
cdr3_nt: TGTGCCAGCAGCCCCTGGACGGGGACAGGGGAGGAGACCCAGTACTTC
clone_size: NA
j_call: TRBJ2-5
d_call: TRBD1
v_call: TRBV9

cdr3_aa: CASSLEGRGLADTQYF
cdr3_nt: TGTGCCAGCAGCTTAGAGGGCAGGGGGCTGGCAGATACGCAGTATTTT
clone_size: NA
j_call: TRBJ2-3
d_call: TRBD1
v_call: TRBV7-8

cdr3_aa: CASSIGSPSNEQFF
cdr3_nt: TGTGCCAGTAGTATCGGGTCTCCCTCCAATGAGCAGTTCTTC
clone_size: NA
j_call: TRBJ2-1
d_call: NA
v_call: TRBV19

cdr3_aa: CASSKGLAGTTDTQYF
cdr3_nt: TGCGCCAGCAGCAAGGGACTAGCGGGGACCACAGATACGCAGTATTTT
clone_size: NA
j_call: TRBJ2-3
d_call: TRBD2
v_call: TRBV5-1

cdr3_aa: CATSTLAGPYNEQFF
cdr3_nt: TGTGCCACCAGCACATTAGCGGGGCCCTACAATGAGCAGTTCTTC
clone_size: NA
j_call: TRBJ2-1
d_call: TRBD2
v_call: TRBV15

cdr3_aa: CASSRISGASTDTQYF
cdr3_nt: TGTGCCAGCAGTAGGATTAGCGGGGCGAGCACAGATACGCAGTATTTT
clone_size: few
j_call: TRBJ2-3
d_call: TRBD2
v_call: TRBV5-5

cdr3_aa: CASTLTAMNTEAFF
cdr3_nt: TGTGCCAGCACACTGACAGCCATGAACACTGAAGCTTTCTTT
clone_size: NA
j_call: TRBJ1-1
d_call: NA
v_call: TRBV6-5

cdr3_aa: CASSSGQGFTEAFF
cdr3_nt: TGCGCCAGCAGTTCCGGACAGGGATTCACTGAAGCTTTCTTT
clone_size: few
j_call: TRBJ1-1
d_call: TRBD1
v_call: TRBV5-1

cdr3_aa: CASSVHINQPQHF
cdr3_nt: TGTGCCAGCAGTGTACACATCAATCAGCCCCAGCATTTT
clone_size: NA
j_call: TRBJ1-5
d_call: NA
v_call: TRBV6-1

cdr3_aa: CASSRTGYEQYF
cdr3_nt: TGTGCCAGCAGCCGAACGGGCTACGAGCAGTACTTC
clone_size: NA
j_call: TRBJ2-7
d_call: NA
v_call: TRBV11-3

cdr3_aa: CASNPDRFGTEAFF
cdr3_nt: TGCGCCAGCAATCCGGACAGATTTGGCACTGAAGCTTTCTTT
clone_size: NA
j_call: TRBJ1-1
d_call: NA
v_call: TRBV10-1

cdr3_aa: CSVEATGGWNTEAFF
cdr3_nt: TGCAGCGTTGAAGCGACAGGGGGCTGGAACACTGAAGCTTTCTTT
clone_size: NA
j_call: TRBJ1-1
d_call: TRBD1
v_call: TRBV29-1

cdr3_aa: CASSRAGESTDTQYF
cdr3_nt: TGTGCCAGCAGCCGCGCCGGGGAGAGCACAGATACGCAGTATTTT
clone_size: few
j_call: TRBJ2-3
d_call: NA
v_call: TRBV13

cdr3_aa: CASTPSGGRGTDTQYF
cdr3_nt: TGCGCCAGCACGCCGAGCGGGGGGAGGGGCACAGATACGCAGTATTTT
clone_size: few
j_call: TRBJ2-3
d_call: TRBD2
v_call: TRBV5-1

cdr3_aa: CASSQDYSNEQFF
cdr3_nt: TGTGCCAGCTCCCAGGACTATTCCAATGAGCAGTTCTTC
clone_size: NA
j_call: TRBJ2-1
d_call: NA
v_call: TRBV2

cdr3_aa: CASSLVGQGAPTF
cdr3_nt: NA
clone_size: NA
j_call: TRBJ1-2
d_call: NA
v_call: TRBV5-1

cdr3_aa: CASTRTVTGQPQHF
cdr3_nt: TGTGCCAGCACCAGGACAGTGACGGGTCAGCCCCAGCATTTT
clone_size: NA
j_call: TRBJ1-5
d_call: NA
v_call: TRBV2

cdr3_aa: CASSQERASGGSSYEQYF
cdr3_nt: TGTGCCAGCAGCCAAGAGCGGGCTAGCGGGGGGAGCTCCTACGAGCAGTACTTC
clone_size: NA
j_call: TRBJ2-7
d_call: TRBD2
v_call: TRBV4-2

cdr3_aa: CAWRGTGTYNSPLHF
cdr3_nt: TGTGCCTGGCGGGGGACAGGCACTTATAATTCACCCCTCCACTTT
clone_size: NA
j_call: TRBJ1-6
d_call: TRBD1
v_call: TRBV30

cdr3_aa: CASSLEAGGSYNEQFF
cdr3_nt: TGTGCCAGCAGCTTAGAAGCGGGGGGCTCCTACAATGAGCAGTTCTTC
clone_size: NA
j_call: TRBJ2-1
d_call: TRBD2
v_call: TRBV11-3

cdr3_aa: CASSPGLAGPQEETQYF
cdr3_nt: TGTGCCAGCAGCCCCGGTCTAGCGGGTCCCCAGGAGGAGACCCAGTACTTC
clone_size: NA
j_call: TRBJ2-5
d_call: TRBD2
v_call: TRBV13

cdr3_aa: CASSQDHDEKLFF
cdr3_nt: TGTGCCAGCAGCCAAGATCATGATGAAAAACTGTTTTTT
clone_size: NA
j_call: TRBJ1-4
d_call: NA
v_call: TRBV4-2

cdr3_aa: CSASRDYEQYF
cdr3_nt: TGCAGTGCTAGTCGGGATTACGAGCAGTACTTC
clone_size: NA
j_call: TRBJ2-7
d_call: NA
v_call: TRBV20-1

cdr3_aa: CASSMVTGSYEQYF
cdr3_nt: TGTGCCAGTAGTATGGTGACAGGCTCCTACGAGCAGTACTTC
clone_size: NA
j_call: TRBJ2-7
d_call: NA
v_call: TRBV19

cdr3_aa: CASSSDFYGRDYGYTF
cdr3_nt: TGCGCCAGCAGCTCGGACTTTTATGGGCGAGACTATGGCTACACCTTC
clone_size: NA
j_call: TRBJ1-2
d_call: NA
v_call: TRBV5-1